This T cell receptor beta chain derives from a study of shared clonotypes between healthy human individuals. The V and J ends lost 4 bases and 8 bases respectively, with 23 bases between them. The CDR3 has 17 amino acids. Germline V gene lookup returns CDR1 SEHNR and CDR2 FQNEAQ (reference sequence). The DNA input per sorted-subset replicate PCR was about 180 ng, corresponding to some 30,000 T cell genomes. Sequenced by immunoSEQ multiplex PCR; TCRdb stores in-frame clones only, minus some. Among about 2,200,000 clones listed, about 92% were seen once. Naive CD8 cells, CD45RO-negative and positively selected for CCR7, excluded terminally differentiated effector memory CD45RA+ cells.

The J gene is TRBJ1-4, the V gene TRBV7-9, with D uncertain. The source is a man younger than 35 in good health. Some clones in this sample may be carry-over from other donors' samples. The sequencing sample was made of naive CD8+ T cells from PBMCs. CDR3 loop: CASSSKIRTDLREKLFF. The DNA of the CDR3 is TGTGCCAGCAGCTCTAAAATTAGGACGGACCTTAGGGAAAAACTGTTTTTT.